The rows below give T cell receptor beta chains drawn from one sample of a study of identical twins. TCRdb re-called the 5' RACE reads with MiXCR, one entry per CDR3 protein. The sample has 1.5 million to 2 million distinct CDR3 sequences, about 31% seen once; the top ten hold over 0.25%. Sample: cord blood. The receptors come from a newborn girl in good health. The CDR3 runs from the conserved cysteine through the conserved F or W. D genes are given only for firm matches. Size is omitted from some rows. Given values are once, few, many or a class for expanded clones.

cdr3_aa: CASSKLAGFTDTQYF
cdr3_nt: TGTGCCAGCAGCAAACTAGCGGGGTTCACAGATACGCAGTATTTT
clone_size: few
v_call: TRBV9
d_call: TRBD2
j_call: TRBJ2-3

cdr3_aa: CASGERAGGYEQYF
cdr3_nt: TGTGCCAGCGGGGAAAGGGCAGGGGGCTACGAGCAGTACTTC
clone_size: -
v_call: TRBV28
d_call: TRBD1
j_call: TRBJ2-7

cdr3_aa: CASRGLADSSYEQYF
cdr3_nt: TGTGCCAGCAGGGGACTAGCGGATTCCTCCTACGAGCAGTACTTC
clone_size: -
v_call: TRBV2
d_call: TRBD2
j_call: TRBJ2-7

cdr3_aa: CASSYPQTSSRDTQYF
cdr3_nt: TGTGCTAGCAGTTATCCGCAAACCAGTTCTAGGGATACGCAGTATTTT
clone_size: -
v_call: TRBV6-6
d_call: -
j_call: TRBJ2-3

cdr3_aa: CSVETGPPYEQYF
cdr3_nt: TGCAGCGTTGAAACAGGGCCCCCCTACGAGCAGTACTTC
clone_size: many
v_call: TRBV29-1
d_call: -
j_call: TRBJ2-7

cdr3_aa: CSAPTGVETQYF
cdr3_nt: TGCAGTGCACCTACAGGGGTTGAGACCCAGTACTTC
clone_size: many
v_call: TRBV20-1
d_call: TRBD1
j_call: TRBJ2-5

cdr3_aa: CASSPPSLDEQYF
cdr3_nt: TGTGCCAGCAGTCCCCCCTCCCTAGACGAGCAGTACTTC
clone_size: many
v_call: TRBV12-3/TRBV12-4
d_call: -
j_call: TRBJ2-7

cdr3_aa: CASSLGDSLPLNHENTEAFF
cdr3_nt: TGTGCCAGCAGCTTGGGGGACAGCCTACCACTGAACCATGAGAACACTGAAGCTTTCTTT
clone_size: few
v_call: TRBV5-6
d_call: TRBD1
j_call: TRBJ1-1

cdr3_aa: CASRNGPGLRNTEAFF
cdr3_nt: TGTGCCAGCAGGAACGGCCCGGGACTTAGGAACACTGAAGCTTTCTTT
clone_size: -
v_call: TRBV7-8
d_call: -
j_call: TRBJ1-1

cdr3_aa: CSASKDNYEQYF
cdr3_nt: TGCAGTGCTAGCAAGGACAACTACGAGCAGTACTTC
clone_size: many
v_call: TRBV20-1
d_call: -
j_call: TRBJ2-7

cdr3_aa: CASSVRGRQGKNTEAFF
cdr3_nt: TGTGCCAGCAGCGTCCGGGGGAGACAGGGGAAGAACACTGAAGCTTTCTTT
clone_size: -
v_call: TRBV21-1
d_call: -
j_call: TRBJ1-1

cdr3_aa: CASSFDGKGTDTQYF
cdr3_nt: TGTGCCAGCAGTTTCGACGGGAAGGGCACAGATACGCAGTATTTT
clone_size: few
v_call: TRBV12-3/TRBV12-4
d_call: -
j_call: TRBJ2-3

cdr3_aa: CASSFGTGENTEAFF
cdr3_nt: TGTGCCAGCAGTTTCGGGACAGGGGAGAACACTGAAGCTTTCTTT
clone_size: few
v_call: TRBV6-6
d_call: TRBD1
j_call: TRBJ1-1

cdr3_aa: CASTSVNKETQYF
cdr3_nt: TGTGCCAGCACCTCAGTTAATAAAGAGACCCAGTACTTC
clone_size: -
v_call: TRBV12-3/TRBV12-4
d_call: -
j_call: TRBJ2-5

cdr3_aa: CASREAGGRRDTQYF
cdr3_nt: TGCGCCAGCAGAGAAGCGGGGGGGCGGAGAGATACGCAGTATTTT
clone_size: -
v_call: TRBV4-1
d_call: TRBD2
j_call: TRBJ2-3

cdr3_aa: CASSLGGGLDTEAFF
cdr3_nt: TGTGCCAGCAGCTTAGGGGGGGGCTTGGACACTGAAGCTTTCTTT
clone_size: -
v_call: TRBV11-2
d_call: -
j_call: TRBJ1-1

cdr3_aa: CASSPGTRPSTDTQYF
cdr3_nt: TGCGCCAGCAGCCCCGGGACTAGACCAAGCACAGATACGCAGTATTTT
clone_size: -
v_call: TRBV4-1
d_call: TRBD2
j_call: TRBJ2-3

cdr3_aa: CSASTARGKLFF
cdr3_nt: TGCAGTGCGAGCACAGCGAGAGGAAAACTGTTTTTT
clone_size: -
v_call: TRBV20-1
d_call: -
j_call: TRBJ1-4

cdr3_aa: CASSVYMPGQEEGRTQYF
cdr3_nt: TGTGCCAGCAGCGTATACATGCCGGGACAAGAAGAGGGGAGAACCCAGTACTTC
clone_size: -
v_call: TRBV7-8
d_call: -
j_call: TRBJ2-5

cdr3_aa: CATSVGGAYNEQYF
cdr3_nt: TGTGCCACCAGTGTCGGGGGAGCCTACAATGAGCAGTACTTC
clone_size: -
v_call: TRBV24-1
d_call: -
j_call: TRBJ2-7

cdr3_aa: CAADRGLEQYF
cdr3_nt: TGTGCGGCTGACAGGGGGCTCGAGCAGTACTTC
clone_size: few
v_call: TRBV30
d_call: TRBD1
j_call: TRBJ2-7

cdr3_aa: CASSLVGALQPQHF
cdr3_nt: TGTGCCAGCAGCTTAGTTGGGGCGCTTCAGCCCCAGCATTTT
clone_size: -
v_call: TRBV7-2
d_call: -
j_call: TRBJ1-5

cdr3_aa: CASSPSAYTYEQYF
cdr3_nt: TGTGCCAGCAGTCCCTCGGCCTATACCTACGAGCAGTACTTC
clone_size: -
v_call: TRBV27
d_call: -
j_call: TRBJ2-7

cdr3_aa: CASSQSIAGRRYEQYF
cdr3_nt: TGCGCCAGCAGTCAATCTATTGCAGGTCGGCGCTACGAGCAGTACTTC
clone_size: -
v_call: TRBV5-1
d_call: -
j_call: TRBJ2-7

cdr3_aa: CASSPPITHNEQFF
cdr3_nt: TGTGCCAGCAGCCCCCCCATCACACACAATGAGCAGTTCTTC
clone_size: -
v_call: TRBV7-9
d_call: -
j_call: TRBJ2-1

cdr3_aa: CASSRREGGNEQYF
cdr3_nt: TGTGCCAGCAGCCGCAGGGAAGGAGGCAATGAGCAGTACTTC
clone_size: -
v_call: TRBV7-8
d_call: -
j_call: TRBJ2-7

cdr3_aa: CASSHSASGTDTQYF
cdr3_nt: TGTGCCAGCAGCCATTCGGCTAGCGGCACAGATACGCAGTATTTT
clone_size: few
v_call: TRBV3-1
d_call: -
j_call: TRBJ2-3

cdr3_aa: CASSLKSPANTEAFF
cdr3_nt: TGTGCCAGCAGCTTGAAGTCTCCAGCGAACACTGAAGCTTTCTTT
clone_size: -
v_call: TRBV5-5
d_call: -
j_call: TRBJ1-1

cdr3_aa: CASSPFTDRGNSPLHF
cdr3_nt: TGTGCCAGCAGCCCCTTCACGGACAGGGGTAATTCACCCCTCCACTTT
clone_size: few
v_call: TRBV7-2
d_call: TRBD1
j_call: TRBJ1-6

cdr3_aa: CASSLWPENQPQHF
cdr3_nt: TGTGCCAGCAGTTTATGGCCAGAGAATCAGCCCCAGCATTTT
clone_size: -
v_call: TRBV12-3/TRBV12-4
d_call: -
j_call: TRBJ1-5

cdr3_aa: CASRYRRAGSTDTQYF
cdr3_nt: TGCGCCAGCAGGTACCGACGAGCGGGCAGCACAGATACGCAGTATTTT
clone_size: -
v_call: TRBV10-2
d_call: -
j_call: TRBJ2-3

cdr3_aa: CASSPPRTVFYEQYF
cdr3_nt: TGTGCCAGCAGTCCCCCTCGGACAGTCTTCTACGAGCAGTACTTC
clone_size: -
v_call: TRBV28
d_call: -
j_call: TRBJ2-7

cdr3_aa: CSASGREWETQYF
cdr3_nt: TGCAGTGCTAGTGGCAGGGAATGGGAGACCCAGTACTTC
clone_size: few
v_call: TRBV20-1
d_call: -
j_call: TRBJ2-5

cdr3_aa: CASSQYTRVSEQFF
cdr3_nt: TGTGCCAGCAGCCAATATACAAGGGTCAGTGAGCAGTTCTTC
clone_size: -
v_call: TRBV14
d_call: -
j_call: TRBJ2-1

cdr3_aa: CASSLGSDSNQPQHF
cdr3_nt: TGTGCCAGCAGTTTAGGGTCGGATAGCAATCAGCCCCAGCATTTT
clone_size: few
v_call: TRBV27
d_call: -
j_call: TRBJ1-5

cdr3_aa: CASSKEEVGETQYF
cdr3_nt: TGTGCCAGCAGCAAAGAGGAAGTAGGGGAGACCCAGTACTTC
clone_size: -
v_call: TRBV21-1
d_call: -
j_call: TRBJ2-5

cdr3_aa: CSAAGALNTEAFF
cdr3_nt: TGCAGTGCTGCGGGGGCGCTGAACACTGAAGCTTTCTTT
clone_size: -
v_call: TRBV20-1
d_call: -
j_call: TRBJ1-1

cdr3_aa: CASSKVSPQGRFKNIQYF
cdr3_nt: TGTGCCAGCAGCAAAGTATCTCCCCAGGGAAGGTTCAAAAACATTCAGTACTTC
clone_size: many
v_call: TRBV21-1
d_call: -
j_call: TRBJ2-4

cdr3_aa: CASSYLVQLGRNSPLHF
cdr3_nt: TGTGCCAGCAGTTACCTAGTCCAGCTAGGCCGGAATTCACCCCTCCACTTT
clone_size: -
v_call: TRBV6-6
d_call: -
j_call: TRBJ1-6

cdr3_aa: CASSSGGETSSYEQYF
cdr3_nt: TGTGCCAGCAGTTCGGGGGGCGAGACTAGTTCATACGAGCAGTACTTC
clone_size: -
v_call: TRBV6-6
d_call: -
j_call: TRBJ2-7

cdr3_aa: CSVDRQYNEQFF
cdr3_nt: TGCAGCGTTGATCGGCAGTACAATGAGCAGTTCTTC
clone_size: many
v_call: TRBV29-1
d_call: -
j_call: TRBJ2-1

cdr3_aa: CASSLRGGGEPQHF
cdr3_nt: TGCGCCAGCAGCTTGAGAGGGGGCGGGGAGCCCCAGCATTTT
clone_size: -
v_call: TRBV5-1
d_call: TRBD1
j_call: TRBJ1-5

cdr3_aa: CATVKPGLADFSYNEQFF
cdr3_nt: TGTGCCACCGTTAAGCCCGGACTAGCGGACTTCTCCTACAATGAGCAGTTCTTC
clone_size: few
v_call: TRBV24-1
d_call: TRBD2
j_call: TRBJ2-1

cdr3_aa: CASSNTGIKSSYEQYF
cdr3_nt: TGTGCCAGCAGCAACACCGGGATTAAGAGCTCCTACGAGCAGTACTTC
clone_size: -
v_call: TRBV7-9
d_call: -
j_call: TRBJ2-7

cdr3_aa: CAWSARGSYGYTF
cdr3_nt: TGTGCCTGGAGTGCCAGGGGTTCCTATGGCTACACCTTC
clone_size: -
v_call: TRBV30
d_call: -
j_call: TRBJ1-2

cdr3_aa: CSAGDWKDEQYF
cdr3_nt: TGCAGTGCCGGGGACTGGAAGGACGAGCAGTACTTC
clone_size: -
v_call: TRBV20-1
d_call: -
j_call: TRBJ2-7

cdr3_aa: CASSERNRAGTGELFF
cdr3_nt: TGCGCCAGCAGTGAGAGAAACAGGGCCGGCACCGGGGAGCTGTTTTTT
clone_size: few
v_call: TRBV10-2
d_call: -
j_call: TRBJ2-2

cdr3_aa: CASSLEYVRTKVSGANVLTF
cdr3_nt: TGCGCCAGCAGCTTGGAATATGTCAGGACAAAAGTCTCTGGGGCCAACGTCCTGACTTTC
clone_size: -
v_call: TRBV5-1
d_call: -
j_call: TRBJ2-6

cdr3_aa: CSAPGQPGGYGYTF
cdr3_nt: TGCAGTGCCCCGGGACAGCCTGGTGGCTATGGCTACACCTTC
clone_size: few
v_call: TRBV20-1
d_call: TRBD1
j_call: TRBJ1-2

cdr3_aa: CTLAGGPISDTQYF
cdr3_nt: TGCACCCTAGCGGGAGGGCCGATTTCGGATACGCAGTATTTT
clone_size: few
v_call: TRBV20-1
d_call: TRBD2
j_call: TRBJ2-3

cdr3_aa: CASSLRTSPDTQYF
cdr3_nt: TGTGCCAGCAGCCTTCGGACTAGCCCAGATACGCAGTATTTT
clone_size: -
v_call: TRBV7-2
d_call: TRBD2
j_call: TRBJ2-3

cdr3_aa: CSAPGTRLREQYF
cdr3_nt: TGCAGTGCCCCCGGGACTAGATTGCGGGAGCAGTACTTC
clone_size: few
v_call: TRBV20-1
d_call: TRBD2
j_call: TRBJ2-7

cdr3_aa: CSARDVAGGYEQYF
cdr3_nt: TGCAGTGCTAGAGATGTGGCAGGGGGCTACGAGCAGTACTTC
clone_size: -
v_call: TRBV20-1
d_call: TRBD1
j_call: TRBJ2-7

cdr3_aa: CASIPPRGVTGELFF
cdr3_nt: TGTGCCAGCATCCCTCCTCGGGGCGTCACCGGGGAGCTGTTTTTT
clone_size: -
v_call: TRBV12-3/TRBV12-4
d_call: -
j_call: TRBJ2-2

cdr3_aa: CSVGSGTSVHNEQYF
cdr3_nt: TGCAGCGTCGGGAGCGGGACTAGCGTCCACAATGAGCAGTACTTC
clone_size: few
v_call: TRBV29-1
d_call: TRBD2
j_call: TRBJ2-7